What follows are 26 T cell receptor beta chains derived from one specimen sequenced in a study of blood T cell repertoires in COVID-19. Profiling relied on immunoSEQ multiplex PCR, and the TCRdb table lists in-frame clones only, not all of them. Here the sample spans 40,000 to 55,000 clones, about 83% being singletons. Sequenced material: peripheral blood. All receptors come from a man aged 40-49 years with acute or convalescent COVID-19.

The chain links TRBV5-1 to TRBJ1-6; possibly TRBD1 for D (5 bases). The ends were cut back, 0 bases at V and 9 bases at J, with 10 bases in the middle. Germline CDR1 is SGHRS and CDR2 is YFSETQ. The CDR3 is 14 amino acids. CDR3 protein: CASSLGDRASPLHF. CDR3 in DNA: TGCGCCAGCAGCTTGGGAGACAGAGCTTCACCCCTCCACTTT.

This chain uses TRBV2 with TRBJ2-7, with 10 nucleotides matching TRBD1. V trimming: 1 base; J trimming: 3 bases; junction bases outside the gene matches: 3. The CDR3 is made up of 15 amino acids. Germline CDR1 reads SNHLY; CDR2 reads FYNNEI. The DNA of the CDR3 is TGTGCCAGCAGTGAAGGACAGGGGGCGGTCTACGAGCAGTACTTC. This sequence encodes CASSEGQGAVYEQYF.

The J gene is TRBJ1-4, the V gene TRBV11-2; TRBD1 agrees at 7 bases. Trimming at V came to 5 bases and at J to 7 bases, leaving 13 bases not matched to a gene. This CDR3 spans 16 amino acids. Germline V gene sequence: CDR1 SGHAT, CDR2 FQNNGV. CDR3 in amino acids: CASSPRTGWDGEKLFF. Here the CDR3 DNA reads TGTGCCAGCAGCCCCAGGACAGGATGGGATGGTGAAAAACTGTTTTTT.

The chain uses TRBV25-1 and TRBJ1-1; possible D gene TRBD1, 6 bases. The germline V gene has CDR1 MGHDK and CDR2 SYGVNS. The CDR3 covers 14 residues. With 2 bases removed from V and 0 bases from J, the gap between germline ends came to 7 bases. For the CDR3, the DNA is TGTGCCAGCAGTGAAGACAGGTTGAACACTGAAGCTTTCTTT. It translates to CASSEDRLNTEAFF.

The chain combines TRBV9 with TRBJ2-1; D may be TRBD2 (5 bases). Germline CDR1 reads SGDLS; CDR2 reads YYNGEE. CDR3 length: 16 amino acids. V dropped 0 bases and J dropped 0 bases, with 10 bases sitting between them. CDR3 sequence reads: CASSVVGGPSYNEQFF. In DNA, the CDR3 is TGTGCCAGCAGCGTAGTGGGCGGGCCCTCCTACAATGAGCAGTTCTTC. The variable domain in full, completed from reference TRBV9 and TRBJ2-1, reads DSGVTQTPKHLITATGQRVTLRCSPRSGDLSVYWYQQSLDQGLQFLIQYYNGEERAKGNILERFSAQQFPDLHSELNLSSLELGDSALYFCASSVVGGPSYNEQFFGPGTRLTVL.

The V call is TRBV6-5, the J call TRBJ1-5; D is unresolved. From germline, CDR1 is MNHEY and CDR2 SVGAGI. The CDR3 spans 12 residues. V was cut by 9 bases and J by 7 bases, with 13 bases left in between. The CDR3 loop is CASGRVVQPQHF. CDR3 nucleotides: TGTGCCAGTGGCCGGGTTGTGCAGCCCCAGCATTTT.

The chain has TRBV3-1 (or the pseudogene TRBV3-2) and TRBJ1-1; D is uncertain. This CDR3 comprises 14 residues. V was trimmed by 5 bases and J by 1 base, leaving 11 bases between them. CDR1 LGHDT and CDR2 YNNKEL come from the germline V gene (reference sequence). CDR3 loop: CASSTLTGNTEAFF. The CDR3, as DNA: TGTGCCAGCAGCACACTGACGGGGAACACTGAAGCTTTCTTT.

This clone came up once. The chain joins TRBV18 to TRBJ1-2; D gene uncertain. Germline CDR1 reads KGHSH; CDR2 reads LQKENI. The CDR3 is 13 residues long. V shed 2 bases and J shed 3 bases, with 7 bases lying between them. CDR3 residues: CASSPLSDYGYTF. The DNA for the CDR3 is TGTGCCAGCTCACCATTATCGGACTATGGCTACACCTTC.

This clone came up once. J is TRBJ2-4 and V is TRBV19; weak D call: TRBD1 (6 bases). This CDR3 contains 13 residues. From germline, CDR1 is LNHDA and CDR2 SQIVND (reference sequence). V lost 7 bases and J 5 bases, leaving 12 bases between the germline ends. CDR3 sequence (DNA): TGTGCCAGTATGAGTTGGGGGCAAAACATTCAGTACTTC. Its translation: CASMSWGQNIQYF.

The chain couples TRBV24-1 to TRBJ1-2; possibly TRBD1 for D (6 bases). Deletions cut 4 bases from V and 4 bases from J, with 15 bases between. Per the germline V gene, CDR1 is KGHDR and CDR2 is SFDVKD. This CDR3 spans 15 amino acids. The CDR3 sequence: CATSETGGPIYGYTF. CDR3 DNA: TGTGCCACCAGTGAGACTGGGGGCCCGATCTATGGCTACACCTTC.

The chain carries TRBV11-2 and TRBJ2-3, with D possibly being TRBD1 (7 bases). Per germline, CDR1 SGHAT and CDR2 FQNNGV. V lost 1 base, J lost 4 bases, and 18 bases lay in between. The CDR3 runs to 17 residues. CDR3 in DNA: TGTGCCAGCAGCTTAGGAGGGCAGGGGGGATGGTCAGATACGCAGTATTTT. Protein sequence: CASSLGGQGGWSDTQYF.

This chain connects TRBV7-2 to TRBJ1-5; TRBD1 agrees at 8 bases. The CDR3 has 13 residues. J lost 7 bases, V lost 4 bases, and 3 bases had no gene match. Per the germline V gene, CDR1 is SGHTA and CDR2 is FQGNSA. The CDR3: CASSYNRGQPQHF. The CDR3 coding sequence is TGTGCCAGCAGCTACAACAGGGGGCAGCCCCAGCATTTT. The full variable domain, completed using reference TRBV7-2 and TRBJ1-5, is GAGVSQSPSNKVTEKGKDVELRCDPISGHTALYWYRQSLGQGLEFLIYFQGNSAPDKSGLPSDRFSAERTGGSVSTLTIQRTQQEDSAVYLCASSYNRGQPQHFGDGTRLSIL.

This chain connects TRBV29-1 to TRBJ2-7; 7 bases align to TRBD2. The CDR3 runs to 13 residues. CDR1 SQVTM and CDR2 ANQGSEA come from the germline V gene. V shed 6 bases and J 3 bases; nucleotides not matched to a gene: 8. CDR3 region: CSVGRALDYEQYF. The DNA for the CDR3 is TGCAGCGTGGGGAGGGCTCTTGACTACGAGCAGTACTTC.

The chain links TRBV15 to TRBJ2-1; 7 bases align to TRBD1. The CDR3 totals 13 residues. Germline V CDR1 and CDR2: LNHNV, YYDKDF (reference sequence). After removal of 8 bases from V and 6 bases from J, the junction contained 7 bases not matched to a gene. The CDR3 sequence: CATSNRGVNEQFF. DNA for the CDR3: TGTGCCACCTCAAACAGGGGCGTCAATGAGCAGTTCTTC. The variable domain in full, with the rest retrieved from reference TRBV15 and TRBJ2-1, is DAMVIQNPRYQVTQFGKPVTLSCSQTLNHNVMYWYQQKSSQAPKLLFHYYDKDFNNEADTPDNFQSRRPNTSFCFLDIRSPGLGDTAMYLCATSNRGVNEQFFGPGTRLTVL.

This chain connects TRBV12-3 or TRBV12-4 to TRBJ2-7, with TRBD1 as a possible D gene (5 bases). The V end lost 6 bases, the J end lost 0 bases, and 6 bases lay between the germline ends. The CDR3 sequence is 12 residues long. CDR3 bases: TGTGCCAGCAGCGACAGCTCCTACGAGCAGTACTTC. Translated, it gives CASSDSSYEQYF.

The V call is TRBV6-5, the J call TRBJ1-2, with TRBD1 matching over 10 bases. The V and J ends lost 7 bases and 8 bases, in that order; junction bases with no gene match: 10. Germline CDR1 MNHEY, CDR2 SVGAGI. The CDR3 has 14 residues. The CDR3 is CASTQGGQGLGYTF. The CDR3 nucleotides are TGTGCCAGCACCCAAGGGGGACAGGGGCTAGGCTACACCTTC.

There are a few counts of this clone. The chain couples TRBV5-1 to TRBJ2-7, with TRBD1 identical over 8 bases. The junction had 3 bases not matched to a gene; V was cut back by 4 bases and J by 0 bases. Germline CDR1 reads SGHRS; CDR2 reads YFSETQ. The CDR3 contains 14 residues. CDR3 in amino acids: CASSTTGDSYEQYF. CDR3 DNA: TGCGCCAGCAGCACGACAGGGGACTCCTACGAGCAGTACTTC.

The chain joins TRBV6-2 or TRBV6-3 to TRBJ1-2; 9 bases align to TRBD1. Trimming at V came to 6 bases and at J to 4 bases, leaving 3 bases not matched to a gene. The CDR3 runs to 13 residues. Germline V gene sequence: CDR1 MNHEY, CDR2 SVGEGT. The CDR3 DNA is TGTGCCAGCAGCACAGGGGGCGTCTATGGCTACACCTTC. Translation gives CASSTGGVYGYTF.

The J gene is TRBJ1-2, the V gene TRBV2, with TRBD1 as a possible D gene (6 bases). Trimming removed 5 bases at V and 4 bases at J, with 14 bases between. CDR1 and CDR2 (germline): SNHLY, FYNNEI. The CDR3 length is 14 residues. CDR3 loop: CASSSTGRGYGYTF. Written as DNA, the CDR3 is TGTGCCAGCAGTTCCACAGGGAGAGGCTATGGCTACACCTTC.

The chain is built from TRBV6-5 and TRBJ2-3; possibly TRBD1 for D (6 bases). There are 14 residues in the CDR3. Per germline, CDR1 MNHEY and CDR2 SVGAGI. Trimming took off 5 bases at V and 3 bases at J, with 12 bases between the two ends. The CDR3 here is CASSLRGQTDTQYF. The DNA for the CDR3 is TGTGCCAGCAGTCTAAGGGGACAAACAGATACGCAGTATTTT.

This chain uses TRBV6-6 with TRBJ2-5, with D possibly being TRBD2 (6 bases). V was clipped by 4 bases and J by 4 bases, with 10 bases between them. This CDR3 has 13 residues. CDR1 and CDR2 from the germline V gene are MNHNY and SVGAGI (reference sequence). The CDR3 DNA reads TGTGCCAGCAGTTGGGCGGGGCTAGAGACCCAGTACTTC. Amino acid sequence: CASSWAGLETQYF.

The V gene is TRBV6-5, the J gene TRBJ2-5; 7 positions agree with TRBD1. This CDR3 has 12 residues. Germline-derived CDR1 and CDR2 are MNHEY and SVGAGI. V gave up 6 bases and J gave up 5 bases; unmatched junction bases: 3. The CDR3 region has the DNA TGTGCCAGCAGGGGGACAGTCGAGACCCAGTACTTC. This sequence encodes CASRGTVETQYF.

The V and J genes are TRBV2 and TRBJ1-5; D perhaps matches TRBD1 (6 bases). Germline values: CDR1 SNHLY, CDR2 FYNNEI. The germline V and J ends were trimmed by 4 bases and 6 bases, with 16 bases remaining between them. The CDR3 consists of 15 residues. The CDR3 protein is CASSAQRGAGQPQHF. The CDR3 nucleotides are TGTGCCAGCAGTGCGCAACGGGGGGCGGGTCAGCCCCAGCATTTT.

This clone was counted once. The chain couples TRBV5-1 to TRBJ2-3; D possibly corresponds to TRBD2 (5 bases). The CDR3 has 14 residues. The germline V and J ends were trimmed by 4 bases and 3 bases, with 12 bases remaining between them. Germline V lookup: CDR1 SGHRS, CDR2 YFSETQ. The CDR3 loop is CASSMMTGTDTQYF. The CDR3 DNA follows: TGCGCCAGCAGCATGATGACGGGAACAGATACGCAGTATTTT.

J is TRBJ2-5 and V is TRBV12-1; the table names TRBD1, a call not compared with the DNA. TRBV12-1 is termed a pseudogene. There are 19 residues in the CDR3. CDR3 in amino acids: CASSFALFRLGTGEETQYF. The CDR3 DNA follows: TGTGCCAGCAGCTTTGCGCTTTTTCGGTTGGGGACAGGGGAAGAGACCCAGTACTTC.

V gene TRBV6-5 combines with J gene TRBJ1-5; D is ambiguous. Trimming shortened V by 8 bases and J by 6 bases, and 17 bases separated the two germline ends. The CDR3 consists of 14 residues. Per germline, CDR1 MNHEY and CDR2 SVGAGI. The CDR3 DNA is TGTGCCAGCCTGGATTCGACCGGGAGTCAGCCCCAGCATTTT. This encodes CASLDSTGSQPQHF.